The T cell receptor (beta chain) under discussion was sequenced for a study of blood T cells in healthy people across ages. The wider study: About one barcoded beta molecule per two T cells was captured by template switching. General study findings and limits: Diversity of TCR beta per million T cells declined in a roughly linear way with age.

The use of a sample-barcoded 5' primer and a J-beta primer mix characterized a second PCR of about 7 to 12 cycles. Sequencing of every sample gave 2.5 million or more CDR3-containing paired-end reads. TCRdb fed the 5' RACE reads into MiXCR, producing one record per CDR3 protein. The sample lists some 690,000 distinct CDR3 sequences, 22% occurring once. The CDR3 spans 15 residues. Germline assignment: CDR1 DFQATT and CDR2 SNEGSKA (reference sequence). The junction had 10 bases not matched to a gene; V was cut back by 2 bases and J by 4 bases. A word on this clonotype: Its antigen remains unidentified.

A minimum of 5.5 micrograms of total RNA was extracted per sample. The sequencing sample was made of blood. The clonotype originates from a man aged 70 or older in good health. The chain links TRBV20-1 to TRBJ2-5, with 7 bases identical to TRBD2. The CDR3 loop reads CSARSGVAGVETQYF. The CDR3 DNA is TGCAGTGCTAGATCCGGAGTTGCGGGGGTAGAGACCCAGTACTTC.